This T cell receptor beta chain comes out of a study of OX40 agonist ivuxolimab in advanced cancers. Study-level information: A mean age of 60 years, range roughly 20 to 80, was recorded, and more than 80% were male.

The CDR3 spans 15 residues. Germline-derived CDR1 and CDR2 are SGHAT and FQNNGV. V lost 1 base and J 3 bases, leaving 13 bases between the germline ends. Turning to this clone: Its target is unknown.

Exclusion applied to patients with autoimmune disease history or systemic immunosuppression. Study findings and constraints: Circulating CD4+ and CD8+ T cells showed clonal expansion by week 6 at 0.1 to 3.0 mg/kg.

The table came from immunoSEQ multiplex PCR; TCRdb's copy has only in-frame clones and leaves some out. The sample lists roughly 56,000 clones, approximately 86% seen once, with roughly 0.9% in the top ten. The chain couples TRBV11-2 to TRBJ2-7; a weak D match, TRBD1 (5 bases). The sample consisted of CD4+ or CD8+ T cells sorted from blood, taken in a trial of the OX40 agonist ivuxolimab. This sequence originates from an adult with an advanced solid tumor such as melanoma, head and neck, liver or kidney cancer. The CDR3 here is CASSLGLGAYYEQYF. The CDR3 DNA reads as TGTGCCAGCAGCTTAGGTCTAGGGGCCTACTACGAGCAGTACTTC. Drawing the rest from reference TRBV11-2 and TRBJ2-7, the complete variable domain is EAGVAQSPRYKIIEKRQSVAFWCNPISGHATLYWYQQILGQGPKLLIQFQNNGVVDDSQLPKDRFSAERLKGVDSTLKIQPAKLEDSAVYLCASSLGLGAYYEQYFGPGTRLTVT.